This T cell receptor beta chain was documented in a study of blood T cell repertoires in COVID-19. Study-level information: The United States, Italy and Spain supplied acute and convalescent COVID-19 samples.

The CDR3 spans 14 residues. The J segment lost 7 bases and the V segment lost 2 bases, leaving 2 bases of the junction unmatched. Germline V lookup: CDR1 MNHEY, CDR2 SVGAGI. Source study methods: Amplification with reference gene primers provided the estimates of nucleated cell counts. Repertoires were generated with immunoSEQ multiplex PCR, while TCRdb's copy carries only in-frame clones and drops some. V and J calls and clone size come straight from that table; D and trimming were deduced from the DNA. Among about 320,000 clones listed, around 89% were seen once. In Seattle, patients joined the study during active infection and were tracked longitudinally.

The sequence derives from a woman aged 25 to 39 with COVID-19, enrolled during active disease. The gene calls are TRBV6-5 and TRBJ2-3; 11 positions agree with TRBD1. The specimen sequenced was peripheral blood. CDR3 DNA sequence: TGTGCCAGCAGTTACGGGACAGGGGGAAATACGCAGTATTTT. This gives the protein CASSYGTGGNTQYF.